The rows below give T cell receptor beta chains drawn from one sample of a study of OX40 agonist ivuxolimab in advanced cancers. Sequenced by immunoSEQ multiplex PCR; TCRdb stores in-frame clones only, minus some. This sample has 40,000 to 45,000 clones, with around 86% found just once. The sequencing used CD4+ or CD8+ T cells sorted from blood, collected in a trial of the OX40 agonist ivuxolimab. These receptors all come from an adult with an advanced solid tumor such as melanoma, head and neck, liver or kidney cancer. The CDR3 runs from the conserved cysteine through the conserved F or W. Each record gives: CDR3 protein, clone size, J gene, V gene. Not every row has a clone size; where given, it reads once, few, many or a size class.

CDR3 protein: CASSPSNQPQHF; clone size: -; J gene: TRBJ1-5; V gene: TRBV7-2
CDR3 protein: CASSGGTYEQYF; clone size: -; J gene: TRBJ2-7; V gene: TRBV6-5
CDR3 protein: CATVSNYGYTF; clone size: -; J gene: TRBJ1-2; V gene: TRBV28
CDR3 protein: CASSLGAPGAGIIAYEQYF; clone size: -; J gene: TRBJ2-7; V gene: TRBV7-8
CDR3 protein: CASRSGTGGSGRAYNEQFF; clone size: -; J gene: TRBJ2-1; V gene: TRBV19
CDR3 protein: CASSSHGARDEQFF; clone size: -; J gene: TRBJ2-1; V gene: TRBV6-7
CDR3 protein: CASSLGVGATSYEQYF; clone size: -; J gene: TRBJ2-7; V gene: TRBV5-1
CDR3 protein: CASRLAGASSYNEQFF; clone size: -; J gene: TRBJ2-1; V gene: TRBV27
CDR3 protein: CSAPGQGHGYTF; clone size: -; J gene: TRBJ1-2; V gene: TRBV29-1
CDR3 protein: CAWSVGRGNQPQHF; clone size: -; J gene: TRBJ1-5; V gene: TRBV30
CDR3 protein: CASSERTGFFYEQYF; clone size: -; J gene: TRBJ2-7; V gene: TRBV6-1
CDR3 protein: CASSPLGQGGTGELFF; clone size: -; J gene: TRBJ2-2; V gene: TRBV7-9
CDR3 protein: CAISESNQPQHF; clone size: -; J gene: TRBJ1-5; V gene: TRBV10-3
CDR3 protein: CASRTRDTDFYGYTF; clone size: few; J gene: TRBJ1-2; V gene: TRBV6-5
CDR3 protein: CASSVVQGGIETQYF; clone size: -; J gene: TRBJ2-5; V gene: TRBV5-1
CDR3 protein: CATSRGSGQSYEQYF; clone size: -; J gene: TRBJ2-7; V gene: TRBV15
CDR3 protein: CASSRQSANTGELFF; clone size: few; J gene: TRBJ2-2; V gene: TRBV28
CDR3 protein: CASSEARLQGTNTEAFF; clone size: -; J gene: TRBJ1-1; V gene: TRBV6-1
CDR3 protein: CASTAQGGYTF; clone size: -; J gene: TRBJ1-2; V gene: TRBV28
CDR3 protein: CASSSGSSYEQYF; clone size: -; J gene: TRBJ2-7; V gene: TRBV4-1
CDR3 protein: CASSKQGSVGTGELFF; clone size: -; J gene: TRBJ2-2; V gene: TRBV2
CDR3 protein: CASSPSNSNEQFF; clone size: -; J gene: TRBJ2-1; V gene: TRBV18
CDR3 protein: CSVDSGVGANVLTF; clone size: -; J gene: TRBJ2-6; V gene: TRBV29-1
CDR3 protein: CASSQDKDSQAKNIQYF; clone size: -; J gene: TRBJ2-4; V gene: TRBV4-1
CDR3 protein: CAWSIVLGYGYTF; clone size: -; J gene: TRBJ1-2; V gene: TRBV30
CDR3 protein: CASSLTPDRDQTEAFF; clone size: -; J gene: TRBJ1-1; V gene: TRBV7-3